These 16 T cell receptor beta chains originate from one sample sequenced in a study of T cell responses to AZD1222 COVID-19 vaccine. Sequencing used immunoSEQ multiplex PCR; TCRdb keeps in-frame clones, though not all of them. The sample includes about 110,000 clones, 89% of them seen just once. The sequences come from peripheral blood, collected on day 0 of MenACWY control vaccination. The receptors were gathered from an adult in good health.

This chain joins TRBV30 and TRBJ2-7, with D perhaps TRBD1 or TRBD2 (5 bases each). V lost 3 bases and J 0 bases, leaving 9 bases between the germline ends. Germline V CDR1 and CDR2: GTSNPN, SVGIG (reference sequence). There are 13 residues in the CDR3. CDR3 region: CAWSRDGSYEQYF. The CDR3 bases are TGTGCCTGGAGCCGGGACGGCTCCTACGAGCAGTACTTC. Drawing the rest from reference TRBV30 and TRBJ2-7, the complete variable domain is SQTIHQWPATLVQPVGSPLSLECTVEGTSNPNLYWYRQAAGRGLQLLFYSVGIGQISSEVPQNLSASRPQDRQFILSSKKLLLSDSGFYLCAWSRDGSYEQYFGPGTRLTVT.

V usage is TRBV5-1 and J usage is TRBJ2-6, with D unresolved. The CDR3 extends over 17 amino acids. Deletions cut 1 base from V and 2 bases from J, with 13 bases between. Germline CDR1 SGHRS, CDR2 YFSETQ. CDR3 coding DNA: TGCGCCAGCAGCTTGCTCTCGGCAGTACCTGGGGCCAACGTCCTGACTTTC. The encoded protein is CASSLLSAVPGANVLTF.

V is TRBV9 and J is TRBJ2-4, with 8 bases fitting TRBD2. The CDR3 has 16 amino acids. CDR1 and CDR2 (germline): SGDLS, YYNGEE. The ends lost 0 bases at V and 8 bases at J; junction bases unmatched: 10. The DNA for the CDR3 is TGTGCCAGCAGCGTAGCGGGGGGGGATATCGGAGACATTCAGTACTTC. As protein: CASSVAGGDIGDIQYF. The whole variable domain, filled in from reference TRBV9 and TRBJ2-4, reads DSGVTQTPKHLITATGQRVTLRCSPRSGDLSVYWYQQSLDQGLQFLIQYYNGEERAKGNILERFSAQQFPDLHSELNLSSLELGDSALYFCASSVAGGDIGDIQYFGAGTRLSVL.

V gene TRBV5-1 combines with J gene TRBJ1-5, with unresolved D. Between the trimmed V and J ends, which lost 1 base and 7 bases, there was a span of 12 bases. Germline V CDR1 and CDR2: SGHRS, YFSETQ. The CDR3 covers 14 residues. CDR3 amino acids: CASSLYGSDQPQHF. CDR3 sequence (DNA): TGCGCCAGCAGCTTGTATGGTTCTGACCAGCCCCAGCATTTT.

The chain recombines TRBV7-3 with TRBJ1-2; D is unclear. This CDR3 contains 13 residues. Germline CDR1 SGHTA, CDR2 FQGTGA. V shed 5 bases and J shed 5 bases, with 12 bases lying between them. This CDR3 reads CASSPEAGYGYTF. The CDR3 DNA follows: TGTGCCAGCAGCCCTGAGGCGGGGTATGGCTACACCTTC. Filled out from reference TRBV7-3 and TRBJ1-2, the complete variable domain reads GAGVSQTPSNKVTEKGKYVELRCDPISGHTALYWYRQSLGQGPEFLIYFQGTGAADDSGLPNDRFFAVRPEGSVSTLKIQRTERGDSAVYLCASSPEAGYGYTFGSGTRLTVV.

In nucleotides, the CDR3 is TGTGCCAGCTCTATCGGGGGGGCCACCTACAATGAGCAGTTCTTC. Its protein product is CASSIGGATYNEQFF. V usage is TRBV14 and J usage is TRBJ2-1; 8 bases are shared with TRBD2. In germline, CDR1 is SGHDN, CDR2 FVKESK. The CDR3 has 15 residues. V dropped 8 bases and J dropped 2; count of bases not matched to a gene: 8.

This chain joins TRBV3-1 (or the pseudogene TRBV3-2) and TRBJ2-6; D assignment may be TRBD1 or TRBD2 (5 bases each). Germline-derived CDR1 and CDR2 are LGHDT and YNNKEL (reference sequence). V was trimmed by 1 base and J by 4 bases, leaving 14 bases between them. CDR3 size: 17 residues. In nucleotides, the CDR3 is TGTGCCAGCAGCCAAGGGGACGGAGCTGGAGGGGCCAACGTCCTGACTTTC. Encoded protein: CASSQGDGAGGANVLTF.

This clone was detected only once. The CDR3 nucleotides are TGCGCCAGCAGCCAAGGCGCGGGGACAGCAAGGGGGGGACTGTTTTTT. It codes for CASSQGAGTARGGLFF. The V and J genes are TRBV4-1 and TRBJ1-4, with 7 positions matching TRBD1. CDR3 length: 16 residues. Germline values: CDR1 MGHRA, CDR2 YSYEKL. The junction had 15 bases not matched to a gene; V was cut back by 1 base and J by 13 bases.

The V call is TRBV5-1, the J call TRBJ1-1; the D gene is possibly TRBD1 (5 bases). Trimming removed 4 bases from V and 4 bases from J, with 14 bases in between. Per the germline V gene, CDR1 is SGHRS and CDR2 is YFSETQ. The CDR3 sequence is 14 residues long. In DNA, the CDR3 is TGCGCCAGCAGCAACAGGAGCCCTATCACTGAAGCTTTCTTT. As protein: CASSNRSPITEAFF. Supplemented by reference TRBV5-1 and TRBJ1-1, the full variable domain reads KAGVTQTPRYLIKTRGQQVTLSCSPISGHRSVSWYQQTPGQGLQFLFEYFSETQRNKGNFPGRFSGRQFSNSRSEMNVSTLELGDSALYLCASSNRSPITEAFFGQGTRLTVV.

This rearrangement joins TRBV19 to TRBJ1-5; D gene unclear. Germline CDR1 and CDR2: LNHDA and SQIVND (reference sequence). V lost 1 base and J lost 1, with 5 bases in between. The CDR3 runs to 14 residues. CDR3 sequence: CASSIGLSNQPQHF. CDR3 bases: TGTGCCAGTAGTATAGGCTTAAGCAATCAGCCCCAGCATTTT.

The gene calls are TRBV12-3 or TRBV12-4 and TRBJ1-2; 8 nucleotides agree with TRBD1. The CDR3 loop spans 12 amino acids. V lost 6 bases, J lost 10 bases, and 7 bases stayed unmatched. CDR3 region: CASSGQGRIYTF. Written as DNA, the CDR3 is TGTGCCAGCAGCGGACAGGGCCGGATCTACACCTTC.

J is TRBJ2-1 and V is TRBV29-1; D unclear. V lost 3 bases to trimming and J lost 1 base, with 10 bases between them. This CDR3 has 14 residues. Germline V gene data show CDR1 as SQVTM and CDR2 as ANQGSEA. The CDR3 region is CSVDPHLSYNEQFF. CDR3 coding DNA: TGCAGCGTTGATCCGCACCTATCCTACAATGAGCAGTTCTTC.

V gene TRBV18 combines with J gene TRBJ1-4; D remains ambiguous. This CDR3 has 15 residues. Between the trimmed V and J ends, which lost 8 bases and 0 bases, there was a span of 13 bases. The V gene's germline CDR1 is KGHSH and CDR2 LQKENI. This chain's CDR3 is CASLERSATNEKLFF. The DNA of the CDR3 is TGTGCCAGCCTCGAACGCAGTGCAACTAATGAAAAACTGTTTTTT. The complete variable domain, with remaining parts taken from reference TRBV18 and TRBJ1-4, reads NAGVMQNPRHLVRRRGQEARLRCSPMKGHSHVYWYRQLPEEGLKFMVYLQKENIIDESGMPKERFSAEFPKEGPSILRIQQVVRGDSAAYFCASLERSATNEKLFFGSGTQLSVL.

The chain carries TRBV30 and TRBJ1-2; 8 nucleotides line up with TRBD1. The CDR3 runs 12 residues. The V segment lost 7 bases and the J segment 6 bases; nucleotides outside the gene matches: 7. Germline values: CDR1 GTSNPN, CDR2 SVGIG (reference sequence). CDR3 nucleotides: TGTGCCTACCAACAGGGGGAGAATGGCTACACCTTC. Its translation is CAYQQGENGYTF. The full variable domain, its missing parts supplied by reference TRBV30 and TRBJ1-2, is SQTIHQWPATLVQPVGSPLSLECTVEGTSNPNLYWYRQAAGRGLQLLFYSVGIGQISSEVPQNLSASRPQDRQFILSSKKLLLSDSGFYLCAYQQGENGYTFGSGTRLTVV.

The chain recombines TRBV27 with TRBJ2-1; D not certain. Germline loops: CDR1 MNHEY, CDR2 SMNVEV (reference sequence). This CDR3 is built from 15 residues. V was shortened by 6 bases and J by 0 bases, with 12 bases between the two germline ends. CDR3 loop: CASRYSSVSYNEQFF. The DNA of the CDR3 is TGTGCCAGCAGGTACTCGTCTGTCTCCTACAATGAGCAGTTCTTC.

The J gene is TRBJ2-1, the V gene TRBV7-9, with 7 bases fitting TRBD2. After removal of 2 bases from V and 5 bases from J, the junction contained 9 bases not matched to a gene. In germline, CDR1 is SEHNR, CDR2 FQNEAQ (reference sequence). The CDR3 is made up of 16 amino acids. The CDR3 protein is CASSLHYLAGDNEQFF. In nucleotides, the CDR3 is TGTGCCAGCAGCTTACACTATCTGGCGGGGGACAATGAGCAGTTCTTC.